The T cell receptor beta chain under discussion was sequenced for a study of shared clonotypes between healthy human individuals. Each subset's genomic DNA was shared equally among a number of immunoSEQ plates. Produced via immunoSEQ multiplex PCR; TCRdb's table is partial and in-frame only. The data hold just over 2,000,000 clones, with 90% to 95% observed a single time. The CDR3 is 15 residues long. Germline lookup yields CDR1 SGHTA and CDR2 FQGNSA. Losses at the gene ends were 6 bases for V and 4 bases for J; bases not matched to a gene: 8. Material: naive CD4+ T cells sorted from blood. Subset reported: CD45RA+ positively selected. This TCR was recovered from a man younger than 35 in good health. This chain uses TRBV7-2 with TRBJ1-2, with TRBD1 identical over 10 bases. Written as DNA, the CDR3 is TGTGCCAGCAGTCCGAGACAGGGGGCCTCCTATGGCTACACCTTC. It specifies CASSPRQGASYGYTF.